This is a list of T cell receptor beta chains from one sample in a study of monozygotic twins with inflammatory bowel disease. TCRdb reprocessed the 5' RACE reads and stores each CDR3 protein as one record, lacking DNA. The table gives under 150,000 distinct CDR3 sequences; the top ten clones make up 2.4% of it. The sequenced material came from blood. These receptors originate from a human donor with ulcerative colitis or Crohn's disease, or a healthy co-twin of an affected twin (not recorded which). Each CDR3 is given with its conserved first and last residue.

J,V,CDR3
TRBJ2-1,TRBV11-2,CASSFKDRGHNEQFF
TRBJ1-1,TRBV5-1,CASSLVGGGTTEAFF
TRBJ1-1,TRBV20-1,CSARGGANTEAFF
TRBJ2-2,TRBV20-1,CSARDKGTGAGELFF
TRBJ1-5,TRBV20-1,CSARPIDRTNQPQHF
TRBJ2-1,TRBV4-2,CASSQDILLAGRDEQFF
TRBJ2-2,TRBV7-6,CASSLWLSGSANTGELFF
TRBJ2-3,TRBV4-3,CASSTSGYTDTQYF
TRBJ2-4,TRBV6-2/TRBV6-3,CASRTTSGGPKDIQYF
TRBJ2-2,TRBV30,CAWMGGRGTGELFF
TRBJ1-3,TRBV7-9,CASSLGRRTAGNTIYF
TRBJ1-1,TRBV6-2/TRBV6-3,CASKRQGLANTEAFF
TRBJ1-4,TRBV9,CASSPAAGTGALQLFF
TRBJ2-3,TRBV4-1,CASSHPGLVGGTDTQYF
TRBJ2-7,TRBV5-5,CASSLGSFYEQYF
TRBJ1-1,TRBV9,CASSPSRGRTEAFF
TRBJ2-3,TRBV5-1,CASSLLGQGYQPDTQYF
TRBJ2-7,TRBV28,CASSAQLAGGVNEQYF
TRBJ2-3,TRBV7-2,CASSDGQGTTDTQYF
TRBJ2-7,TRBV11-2,CASSLTVAPVGQYF
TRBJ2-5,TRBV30,CAWSGAVGETQYF
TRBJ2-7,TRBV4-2,CASSQLTGTSYEQYF
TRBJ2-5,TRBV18,CASSPPENSQETQYF
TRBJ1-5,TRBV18,CASSSDRPNQPQHF
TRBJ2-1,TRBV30,CAWSDLLLGLAGGPPGQFF
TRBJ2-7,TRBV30,CAQTGTGAYEQYF
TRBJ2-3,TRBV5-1,CASSFSVLSTDTQYF
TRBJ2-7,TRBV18,CASSPSRQYYEQYF
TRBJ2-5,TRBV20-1,CSARDGGQGETQYF
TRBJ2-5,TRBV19,CASSMGYQETQYF
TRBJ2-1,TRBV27,CASSLYSGGLLDEQFF
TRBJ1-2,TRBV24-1,CATSAVGAVGFYGYTF
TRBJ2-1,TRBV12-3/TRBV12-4,CASSLGRTGSYEQFF